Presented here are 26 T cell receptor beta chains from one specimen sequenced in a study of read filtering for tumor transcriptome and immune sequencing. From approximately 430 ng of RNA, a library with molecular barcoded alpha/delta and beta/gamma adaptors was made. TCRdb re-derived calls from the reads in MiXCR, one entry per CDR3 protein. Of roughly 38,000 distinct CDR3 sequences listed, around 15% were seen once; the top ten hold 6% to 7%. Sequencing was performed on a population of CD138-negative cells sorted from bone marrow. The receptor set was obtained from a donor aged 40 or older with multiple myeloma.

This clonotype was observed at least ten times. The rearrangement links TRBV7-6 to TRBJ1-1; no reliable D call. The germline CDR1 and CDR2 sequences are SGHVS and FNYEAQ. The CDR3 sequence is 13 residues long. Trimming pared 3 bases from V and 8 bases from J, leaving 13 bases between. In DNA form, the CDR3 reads TGTGCCAGCAGCTTTTACAGTCAAGACGAAGCTTTCTTT. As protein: CASSFYSQDEAFF.

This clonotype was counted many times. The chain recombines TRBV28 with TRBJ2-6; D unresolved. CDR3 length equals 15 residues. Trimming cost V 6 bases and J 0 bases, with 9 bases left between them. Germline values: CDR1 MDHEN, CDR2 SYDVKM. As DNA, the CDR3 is TGTGCCAGCAGCACCCCGAACTCTGGGGCCAACGTCCTGACTTTC. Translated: CASSTPNSGANVLTF.

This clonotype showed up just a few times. The CDR3 here is CASSARLTEAFF. CDR3 DNA sequence: TGTGCCAGCAGCGCTCGGCTCACTGAAGCTTTCTTT. The chain is built from TRBV12-3 or TRBV12-4 and TRBJ1-1, with D unresolved. Trimming took 6 bases from V and 4 from J, leaving 9 bases between them. This CDR3 is 12 amino acids long.

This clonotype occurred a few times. The CDR3 sequence is CASSEGGFPYEQYF. The DNA of the CDR3 is TGTGCCAGCAGTGAAGGGGGTTTCCCCTACGAGCAGTACTTC. The chain employs TRBV2 and TRBJ2-7; no firm D call. This CDR3 is 14 amino acids long. V was cut by 1 base and J by 2 bases, with 9 bases left in between. Germline lookup yields CDR1 SNHLY and CDR2 FYNNEI.

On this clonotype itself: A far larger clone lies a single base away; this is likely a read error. CDR3 protein: CASEDLSYEQFF. The CDR3 DNA follows: TGCGCCAGCGAGGACCTATCCTACGAGCAGTTCTTC. The rearrangement joins TRBV10-2 to TRBJ2-1, with D hard to call. The CDR3 spans 12 residues. Trimming took 8 bases from V and 10 from J, leaving 15 bases between them. The germline CDR1 and CDR2 sequences are WSHSY and SAAADI.

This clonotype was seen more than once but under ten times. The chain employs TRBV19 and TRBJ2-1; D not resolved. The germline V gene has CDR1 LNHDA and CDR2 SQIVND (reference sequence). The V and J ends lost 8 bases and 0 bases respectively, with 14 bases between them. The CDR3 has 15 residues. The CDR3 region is CASQVGPSSYNEQFF. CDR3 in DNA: TGTGCCAGTCAAGTAGGGCCCAGCTCCTACAATGAGCAGTTCTTC.

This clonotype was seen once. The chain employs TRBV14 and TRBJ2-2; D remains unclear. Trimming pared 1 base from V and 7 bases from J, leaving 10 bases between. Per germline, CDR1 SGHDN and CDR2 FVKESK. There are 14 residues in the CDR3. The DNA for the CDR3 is TGTGCCAGCAGCCAAGGTCGTCTGGGCGGGGAGCTGTTTTTT. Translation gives CASSQGRLGGELFF.

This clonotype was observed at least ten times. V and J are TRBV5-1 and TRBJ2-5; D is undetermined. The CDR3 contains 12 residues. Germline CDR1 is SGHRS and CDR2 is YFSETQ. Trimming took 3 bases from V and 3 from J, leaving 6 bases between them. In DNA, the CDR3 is TGCGCCAGCAGCTCCCCTGAAGAGACCCAGTACTTC. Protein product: CASSSPEETQYF.

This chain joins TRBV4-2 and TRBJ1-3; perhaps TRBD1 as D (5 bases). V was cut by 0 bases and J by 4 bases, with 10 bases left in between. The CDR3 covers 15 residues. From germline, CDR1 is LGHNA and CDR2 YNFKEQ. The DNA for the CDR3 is TGTGCCAGCAGCCAAGATTCCCGGGGCGGAAACACCATATATTTT. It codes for CASSQDSRGGNTIYF.

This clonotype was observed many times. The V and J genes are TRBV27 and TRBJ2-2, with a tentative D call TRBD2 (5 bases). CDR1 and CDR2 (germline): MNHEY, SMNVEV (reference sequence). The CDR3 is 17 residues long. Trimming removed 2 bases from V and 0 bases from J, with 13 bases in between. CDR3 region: CASSLRAGLPNTGELFF. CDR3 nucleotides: TGTGCCAGCAGTTTAAGGGCAGGACTTCCGAACACCGGGGAGCTGTTTTTT.

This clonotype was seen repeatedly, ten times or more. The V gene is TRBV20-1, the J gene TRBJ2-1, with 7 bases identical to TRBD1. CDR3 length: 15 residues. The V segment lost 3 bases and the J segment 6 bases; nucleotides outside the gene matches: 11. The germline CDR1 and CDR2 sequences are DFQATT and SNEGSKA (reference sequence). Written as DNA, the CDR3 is TGCAGTGCTAGGGACAGGCGAACCCTCCTCAATGAGCAGTTCTTC. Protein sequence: CSARDRRTLLNEQFF.

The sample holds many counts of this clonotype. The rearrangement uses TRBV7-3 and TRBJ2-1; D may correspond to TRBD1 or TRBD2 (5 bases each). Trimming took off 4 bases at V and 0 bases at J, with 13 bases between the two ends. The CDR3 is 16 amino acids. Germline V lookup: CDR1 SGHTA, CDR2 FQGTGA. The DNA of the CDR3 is TGTGCCAGCAGCTCCACCCCCGGGACCTCCTACAATGAGCAGTTCTTC. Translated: CASSSTPGTSYNEQFF.

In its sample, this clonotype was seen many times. Here the CDR3 reads CASSLAPGTGSNYGYTF. In nucleotides, the CDR3 is TGCGCCAGCAGCTTGGCTCCCGGGACAGGGTCCAACTATGGCTACACCTTC. The rearrangement links TRBV5-1 to TRBJ1-2, with TRBD1 matching 9 bases. The germline CDR1 and CDR2 sequences are SGHRS and YFSETQ. With 0 bases clipped from V and 2 bases from J, the junction kept 8 bases outside the gene matches. The CDR3 runs 17 residues.

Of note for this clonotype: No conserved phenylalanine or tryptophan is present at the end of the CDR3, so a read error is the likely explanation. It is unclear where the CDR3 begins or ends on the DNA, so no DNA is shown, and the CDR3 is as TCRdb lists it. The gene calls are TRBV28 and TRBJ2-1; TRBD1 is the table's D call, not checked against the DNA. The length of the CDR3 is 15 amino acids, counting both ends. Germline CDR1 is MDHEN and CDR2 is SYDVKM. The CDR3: CASRSRRGTYNEQLY.

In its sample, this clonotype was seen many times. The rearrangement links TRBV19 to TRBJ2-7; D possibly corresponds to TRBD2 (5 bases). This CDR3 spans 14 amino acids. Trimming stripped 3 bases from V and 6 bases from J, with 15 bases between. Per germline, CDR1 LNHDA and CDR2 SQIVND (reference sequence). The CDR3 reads CASSIPGTDSEQYF. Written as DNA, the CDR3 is TGTGCCAGTAGTATCCCCGGTACGGACTCCGAGCAGTACTTC. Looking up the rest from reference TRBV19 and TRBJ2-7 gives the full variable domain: DGGITQSPKYLFRKEGQNVTLSCEQNLNHDAMYWYRQDPGQGLRLIYYSQIVNDFQKGDIAEGYSVSREKKESFPLTVTSAQKNPTAFYLCASSIPGTDSEQYFGPGTRLTVT.

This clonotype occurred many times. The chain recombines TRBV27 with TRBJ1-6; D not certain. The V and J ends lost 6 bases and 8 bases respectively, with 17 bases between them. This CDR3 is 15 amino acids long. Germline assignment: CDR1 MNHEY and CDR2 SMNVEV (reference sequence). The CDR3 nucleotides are TGTGCCAGCAGGAGTGGAGGGCTAGGCTATTCACCCCTCCACTTT. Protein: CASRSGGLGYSPLHF.

CDR3 DNA sequence: TGTGCCAGTAACCAACAGGGGATGAGTCAGCCCCAGCATTTT. Translating gives CASNQQGMSQPQHF. The V call is TRBV19, the J call TRBJ1-5; TRBD1 aligns across 7 bases. The germline gives CDR1 LNHDA, CDR2 SQIVND (reference sequence). The CDR3 is made up of 14 amino acids. V lost 7 bases and J lost 6; bases outside the gene matches: 9.

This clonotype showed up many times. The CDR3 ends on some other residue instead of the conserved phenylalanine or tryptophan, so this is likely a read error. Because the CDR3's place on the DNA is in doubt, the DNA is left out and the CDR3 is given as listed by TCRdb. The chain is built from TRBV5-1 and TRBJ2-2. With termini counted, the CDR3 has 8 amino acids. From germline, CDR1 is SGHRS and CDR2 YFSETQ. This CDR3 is CARSRSRV.

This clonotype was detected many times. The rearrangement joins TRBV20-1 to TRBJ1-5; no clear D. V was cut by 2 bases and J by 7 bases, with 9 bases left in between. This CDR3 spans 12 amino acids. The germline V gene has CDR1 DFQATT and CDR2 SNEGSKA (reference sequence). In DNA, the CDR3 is TGCAGTGCTAGAAACACGGGGCAGCCCCAGCATTTT. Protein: CSARNTGQPQHF.

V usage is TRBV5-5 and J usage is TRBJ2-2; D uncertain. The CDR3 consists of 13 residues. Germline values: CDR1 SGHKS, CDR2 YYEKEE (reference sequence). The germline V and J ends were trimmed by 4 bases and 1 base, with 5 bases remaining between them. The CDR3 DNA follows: TGTGCCAGCAGCAAGTGGAACACCGGGGAGCTGTTTTTT. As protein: CASSKWNTGELFF.

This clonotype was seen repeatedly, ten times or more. The CDR3 region has the DNA TGTGCCAGCAGCTTTACACAGGGAACTAATGAAAAACTGTTTTTT. It translates to CASSFTQGTNEKLFF. The V and J genes are TRBV11-2 and TRBJ1-4, with D tentatively TRBD1 (6 bases). The V end was cut by 3 bases, the J end by 1 base, with 9 bases between. The CDR3 spans 15 residues. CDR1 is SGHAT, CDR2 FQNNGV, per germline.

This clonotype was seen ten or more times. The CDR3 DNA reads as TGTGCCAGCAGCTGGGCCCCGACCGCTGTGAACACTGAAGCTTTCTTT. It encodes CASSWAPTAVNTEAFF. The V and J genes are TRBV7-9 and TRBJ1-1; D call uncertain. The V gene's germline CDR1 is SEHNR and CDR2 FQNEAQ (reference sequence). This CDR3 has 16 residues. The V and J ends lost 4 bases and 0 bases respectively, with 15 bases between them.

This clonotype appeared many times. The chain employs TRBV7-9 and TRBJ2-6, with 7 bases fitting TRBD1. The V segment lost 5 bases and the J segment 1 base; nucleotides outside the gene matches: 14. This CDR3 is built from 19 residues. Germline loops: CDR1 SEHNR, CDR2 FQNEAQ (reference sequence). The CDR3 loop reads CASSQTRQGFQSGANVLTF. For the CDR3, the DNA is TGTGCCAGCAGCCAAACGAGACAGGGATTTCAGTCTGGGGCCAACGTCCTGACTTTC.

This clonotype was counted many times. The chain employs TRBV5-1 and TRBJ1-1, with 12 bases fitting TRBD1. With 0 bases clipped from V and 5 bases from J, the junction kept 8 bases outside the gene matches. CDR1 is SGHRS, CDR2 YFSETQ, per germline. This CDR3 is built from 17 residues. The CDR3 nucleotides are TGCGCCAGCAGCTTGGCCGGGACAGGGGGCTCGGGTACTGAAGCTTTCTTT. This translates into CASSLAGTGGSGTEAFF. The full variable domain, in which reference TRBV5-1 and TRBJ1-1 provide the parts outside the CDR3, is KAGVTQTPRYLIKTRGQQVTLSCSPISGHRSVSWYQQTPGQGLQFLFEYFSETQRNKGNFPGRFSGRQFSNSRSEMNVSTLELGDSALYLCASSLAGTGGSGTEAFFGQGTRLTVV.

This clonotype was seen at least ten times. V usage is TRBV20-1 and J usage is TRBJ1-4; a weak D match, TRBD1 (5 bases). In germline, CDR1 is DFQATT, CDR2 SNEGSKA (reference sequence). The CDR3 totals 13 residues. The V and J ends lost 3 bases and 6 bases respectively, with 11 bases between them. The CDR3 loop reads CSASSGADEKLFF. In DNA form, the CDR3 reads TGCAGTGCTAGTTCCGGGGCAGATGAAAAACTGTTTTTT.

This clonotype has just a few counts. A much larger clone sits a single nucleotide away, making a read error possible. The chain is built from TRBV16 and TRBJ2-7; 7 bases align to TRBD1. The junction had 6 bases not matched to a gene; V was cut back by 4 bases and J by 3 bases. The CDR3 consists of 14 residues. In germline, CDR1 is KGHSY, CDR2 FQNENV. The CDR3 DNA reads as TGTGCCAGCAGCCTATCGCCAGGGGGCTACGAGCAGTACTTC. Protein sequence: CASSLSPGGYEQYF. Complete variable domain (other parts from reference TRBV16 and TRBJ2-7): GEEVAQTPKHLVRGEGQKAKLYCAPIKGHSYVFWYQQVLKNEFKFLISFQNENVFDETGMPKERFSAKCLPNSPCSLEIQATKLEDSAVYFCASSLSPGGYEQYFGPGTRLTVT.